The clone carrying this T cell receptor (beta chain) came up many times. What it recognizes is unknown. TCRdb passed the reads through MiXCR, listing each CDR3 protein once. The sample consists of 250,000 to 300,000 distinct CDR3 sequences, 20% to 25% of them appearing once. This specimen comes from a study of T cell repertoires in cytomegalovirus infection. CDR3 length: 12 amino acids. Trimming cost V 6 bases and J 5 bases, with 10 bases left between them. The origin of this receptor is a human donor in good health (CMV status not recorded). Some clones in this sample may be carry-over from other donors' samples. The chain has TRBV12-3 or TRBV12-4 and TRBJ1-2; no clear D gene. The starting material was cultured PBMCs, obtained from culture after CMV antigen stimulation. DNA for the CDR3: TGTGCCAGCAGCTTACGCAATTATGGCTACACCTTC. Protein product: CASSLRNYGYTF.